This TCR beta chain was documented in a study of T cells after yellow fever vaccination. Study-wide findings and caveats: Most primary-vaccination clones reappeared after the booster (about 96% CD4, approximately 88% CD8).

A single record per CDR3 protein comes from TCRdb applying MiXCR to the 5' RACE reads. The sample consists of almost 600,000 distinct CDR3 sequences, approximately 12% of them appearing once. Notes on this clonotype: Its antigen is currently unknown.

The germline V gene has CDR1 MNHNS and CDR2 SASEGT. V was clipped by 7 bases and J by 7 bases; unmatched bases: 10. CDR3 size: 14 residues. Sequenced material: PBMCs, taken on the day of the yellow fever booster vaccination. V is TRBV6-1 and J is TRBJ2-7; 10 bases agree with TRBD1. The origin of this receptor is a man aged 25-45 years who received the YFV17D yellow fever vaccine. CDR3 bases: TGTGCCAGCAATCCGGGACAGGGGCTTCAAGAGCAGTACTTC. This encodes CASNPGQGLQEQYF.